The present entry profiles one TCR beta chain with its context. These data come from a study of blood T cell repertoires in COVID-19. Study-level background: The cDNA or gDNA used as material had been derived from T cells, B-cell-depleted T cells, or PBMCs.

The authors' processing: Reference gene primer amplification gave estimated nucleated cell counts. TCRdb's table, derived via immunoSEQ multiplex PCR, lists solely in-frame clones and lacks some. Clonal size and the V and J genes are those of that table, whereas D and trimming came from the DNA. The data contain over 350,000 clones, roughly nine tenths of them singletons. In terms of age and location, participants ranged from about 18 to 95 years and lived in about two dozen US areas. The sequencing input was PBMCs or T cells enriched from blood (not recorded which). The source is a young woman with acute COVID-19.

CDR3 nucleotide sequence: TGTGCCAGCAGCGCAGGACAGGGATTGGGGCAAGAGACCCAGTACTTC. It encodes CASSAGQGLGQETQYF. The gene calls are TRBV5-4 and TRBJ2-5, with 8 bases identical to TRBD1. Germline CDR1 reads SGHNT; CDR2 reads YYREEE (reference sequence). This CDR3 has 16 residues. Trimming cost V 4 bases and J 2 bases; bases outside gene matches: 10.